The clone carrying this T cell receptor beta chain occurred many times. The data were obtained in a study of blood T cell repertoires in COVID-19. Study as a whole: The United States, Italy and Spain provided the acute and convalescent COVID-19 samples. The cDNA or gDNA used as material had been derived from T cells, B-cell-depleted T cells, or PBMCs.

The CDR3 contains 12 residues. The J segment lost 5 bases and the V segment lost 6 bases, leaving 6 bases of the junction unmatched. Germline-derived CDR1 and CDR2 are GTSNPN and SVGIG (reference sequence). In the authors' methods: Estimation of nucleated cell counts relied on the amplification of reference gene primers. This table comes from immunoSEQ multiplex PCR, and its TCRdb copy is limited to in-frame clones, with some not included. The V and J calls and the clone size are those of that table, but D and trimming were determined from the DNA. Among around 200,000 clones, around 85% were seen once, and the ten largest hold 9.5% to 15%.

The rearrangement links TRBV30 to TRBJ1-1; 7 nucleotides match TRBD1. The clonotype was recovered from a woman aged 45-65 years with acute or convalescent COVID-19. The sample taken for sequencing was peripheral blood. CDR3 DNA sequence: TGTGCCTGCTCGAGGGGGCGGACTGAAGCTTTCTTT. Translation gives CACSRGRTEAFF.